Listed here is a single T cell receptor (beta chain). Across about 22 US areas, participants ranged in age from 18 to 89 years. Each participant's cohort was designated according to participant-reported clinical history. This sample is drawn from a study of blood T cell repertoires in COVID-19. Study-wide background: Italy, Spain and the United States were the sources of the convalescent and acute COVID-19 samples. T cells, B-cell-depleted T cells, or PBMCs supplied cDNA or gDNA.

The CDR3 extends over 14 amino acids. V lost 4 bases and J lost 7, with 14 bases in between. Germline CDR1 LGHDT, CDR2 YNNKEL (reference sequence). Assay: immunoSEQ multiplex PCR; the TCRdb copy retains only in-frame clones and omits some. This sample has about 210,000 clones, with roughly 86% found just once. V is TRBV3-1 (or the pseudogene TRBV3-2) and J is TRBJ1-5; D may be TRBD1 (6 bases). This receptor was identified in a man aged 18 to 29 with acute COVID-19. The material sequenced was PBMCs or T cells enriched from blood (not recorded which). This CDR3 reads CASSPWPGAQPQHF. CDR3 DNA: TGTGCCAGCAGCCCATGGCCAGGGGCCCAGCCCCAGCATTTT.